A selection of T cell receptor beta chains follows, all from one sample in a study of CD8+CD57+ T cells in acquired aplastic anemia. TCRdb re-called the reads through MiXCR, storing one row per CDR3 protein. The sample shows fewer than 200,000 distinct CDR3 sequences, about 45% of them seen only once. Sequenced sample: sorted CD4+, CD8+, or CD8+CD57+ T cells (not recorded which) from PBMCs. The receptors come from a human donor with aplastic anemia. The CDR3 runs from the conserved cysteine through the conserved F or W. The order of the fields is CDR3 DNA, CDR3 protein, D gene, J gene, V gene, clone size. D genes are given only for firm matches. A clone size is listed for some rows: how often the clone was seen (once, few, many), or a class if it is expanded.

TGTGCCAGCAGTGCGCTAGCGGGGGGCTACGAGCAGTACTTC CASSALAGGYEQYF TRBD2 TRBJ2-7 TRBV2 .
TGTGCCAGTAGTATAGGGGTCCGGGGCACCGGGGAGCTGTTTTTT CASSIGVRGTGELFF . TRBJ2-2 TRBV19 many
TGTGCCAGCAGTTTAAACGGACTACAAGAGACCCAGTACTTC CASSLNGLQETQYF . TRBJ2-5 TRBV2 .
TGTGCTAGTGATCCCCCGGGGGGAAGCTCCTACAATGAGCAGTTCTTC CASDPPGGSSYNEQFF TRBD2 TRBJ2-1 TRBV12-5 many
TGCGCCAGCAGCAAGGACCCTACTTACGAGCAGTACTTC CASSKDPTYEQYF . TRBJ2-7 TRBV5-1 many
TGTGCCAGCAGCGCCTCCTCAGGGGGCGCAAGGTCTTCCTATGGCTACACCTTC CASSASSGGARSSYGYTF TRBD1 TRBJ1-2 TRBV9 many
TGTGCCAGTAGTATCGGGACAGGGGGAGGCTATGGCTACACCTTC CASSIGTGGGYGYTF TRBD1 TRBJ1-2 TRBV19 .
TGTGCCAGCATACGCGGGGGGGGTCCCTACAATGAGCAGTTCTTC CASIRGGGPYNEQFF TRBD2 TRBJ2-1 TRBV25-1 .
TGTGCCAGCAGCTTGACAGGGGGCGCGAGCTATGGCTACACCTTC CASSLTGGASYGYTF TRBD1 TRBJ1-2 TRBV7-2 many
TGCAGTGCTAGTTACTGGGGGGACATCGACACAGATACGCAGTATTTT CSASYWGDIDTDTQYF . TRBJ2-3 TRBV20-1 .
TGTGCCACCAGCAAGACTCGGGGGGGGGCTGGCACCGGGGAGCTGTTTTTT CATSKTRGGAGTGELFF TRBD2 TRBJ2-2 TRBV15 many
TGTGCCATCAGTGAGATCAGGGCGGACTACAATGAGCAGTTCTTC CAISEIRADYNEQFF . TRBJ2-1 TRBV10-3 once
TGCAGTGCGCGACTAGCGGGGGCGTTCGAGCAGTACTTC CSARLAGAFEQYF TRBD2 TRBJ2-7 TRBV20-1 .
TGTGCCACCAGTGATTCGAAGGACAGGGGGAGGACGGAGACCCAGTACTTC CATSDSKDRGRTETQYF TRBD1 TRBJ2-5 TRBV24-1 few
TGTGCCAGCAGCCTTGTATCAGCGGAGCAAGAGACCCAGTACTTC CASSLVSAEQETQYF . TRBJ2-5 TRBV5-6 .
TGCAGTGCCGTACCAGGGCCTTACAATGAGCAGTTCTTC CSAVPGPYNEQFF . TRBJ2-1 TRBV20-1 many
TGTGCCAGTAGTAAACGACAGGGAAGCACCGGGGAGCTGTTTTTT CASSKRQGSTGELFF TRBD1 TRBJ2-2 TRBV19 .